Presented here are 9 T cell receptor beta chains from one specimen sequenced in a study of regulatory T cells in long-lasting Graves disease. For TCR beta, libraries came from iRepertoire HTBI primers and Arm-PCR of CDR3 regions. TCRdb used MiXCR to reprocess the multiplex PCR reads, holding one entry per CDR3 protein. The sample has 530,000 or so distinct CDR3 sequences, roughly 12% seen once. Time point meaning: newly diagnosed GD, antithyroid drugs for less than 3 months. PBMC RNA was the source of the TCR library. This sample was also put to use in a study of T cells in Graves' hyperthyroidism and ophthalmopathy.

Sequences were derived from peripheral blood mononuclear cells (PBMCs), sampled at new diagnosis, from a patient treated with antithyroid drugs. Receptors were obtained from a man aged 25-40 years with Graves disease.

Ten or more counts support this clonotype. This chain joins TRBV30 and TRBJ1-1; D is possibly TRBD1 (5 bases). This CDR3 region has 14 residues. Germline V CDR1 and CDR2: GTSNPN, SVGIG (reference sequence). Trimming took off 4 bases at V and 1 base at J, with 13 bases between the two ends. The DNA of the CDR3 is TGTGCCTGGACGCAGTGGGGGAAGAACACTGAAGCTTTCTTT. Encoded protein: CAWTQWGKNTEAFF.

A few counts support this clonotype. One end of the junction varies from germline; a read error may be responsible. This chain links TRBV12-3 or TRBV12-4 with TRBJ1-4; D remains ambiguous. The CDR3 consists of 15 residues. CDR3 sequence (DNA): TGTGCCGGCAGTTTCGGGCCCACCTCTAATGAAAAACTGTTTTTT. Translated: CAGSFGPTSNEKLFF.

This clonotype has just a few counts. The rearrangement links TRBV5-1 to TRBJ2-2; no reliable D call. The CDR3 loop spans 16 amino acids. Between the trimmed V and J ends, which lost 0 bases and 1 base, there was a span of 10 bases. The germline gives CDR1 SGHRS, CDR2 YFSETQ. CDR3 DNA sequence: TGCGCCAGCAGCTTGGCCAATTCGGTGAACACCGGGGAGCTGTTTTTT. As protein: CASSLANSVNTGELFF.

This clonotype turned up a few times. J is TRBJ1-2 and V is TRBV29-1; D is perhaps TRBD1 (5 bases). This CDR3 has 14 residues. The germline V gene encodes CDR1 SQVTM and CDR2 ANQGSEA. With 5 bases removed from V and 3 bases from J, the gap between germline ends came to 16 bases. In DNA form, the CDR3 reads TGCAGCGTTCAGCTAGGGGAACCCGACTATGGCTACACCTTC. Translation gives CSVQLGEPDYGYTF.

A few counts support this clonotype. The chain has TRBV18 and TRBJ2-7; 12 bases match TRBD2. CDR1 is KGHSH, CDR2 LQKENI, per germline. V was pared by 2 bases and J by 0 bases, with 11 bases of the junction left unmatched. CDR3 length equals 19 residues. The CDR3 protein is CASSPVQLAGGAYSYEQYF. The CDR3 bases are TGTGCCAGCTCACCAGTTCAACTAGCGGGAGGCGCGTACTCCTACGAGCAGTACTTC.

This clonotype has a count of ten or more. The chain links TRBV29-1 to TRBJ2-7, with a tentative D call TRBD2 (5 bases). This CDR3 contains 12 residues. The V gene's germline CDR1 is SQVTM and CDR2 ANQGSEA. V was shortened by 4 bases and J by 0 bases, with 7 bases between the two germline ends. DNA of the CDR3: TGCAGCGTTGTCGGACTCTCCTACGAGCAGTACTTC. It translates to CSVVGLSYEQYF.

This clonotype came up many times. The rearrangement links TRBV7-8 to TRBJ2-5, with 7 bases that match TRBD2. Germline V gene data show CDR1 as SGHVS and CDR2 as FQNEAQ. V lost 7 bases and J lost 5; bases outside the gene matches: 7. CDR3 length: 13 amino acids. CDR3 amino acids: CASTLGGRETQYF. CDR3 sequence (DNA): TGTGCCAGCACCCTGGGGGGGAGGGAGACCCAGTACTTC.

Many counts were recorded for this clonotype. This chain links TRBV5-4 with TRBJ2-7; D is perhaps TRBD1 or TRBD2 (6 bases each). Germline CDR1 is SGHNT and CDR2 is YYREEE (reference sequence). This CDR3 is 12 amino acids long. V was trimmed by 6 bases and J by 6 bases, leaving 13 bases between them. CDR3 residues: CASMDGGLEQYF. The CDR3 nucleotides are TGTGCCAGCATGGATGGGGGGCTCGAGCAGTACTTC. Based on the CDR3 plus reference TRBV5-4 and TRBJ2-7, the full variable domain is ETGVTQSPTHLIKTRGQQVTLRCSSQSGHNTVSWYQQALGQGPQFIFQYYREEENGRGNFPPRFSGLQFPNYSSELNVNALELDDSALYLCASMDGGLEQYFGPGTRLTVT.

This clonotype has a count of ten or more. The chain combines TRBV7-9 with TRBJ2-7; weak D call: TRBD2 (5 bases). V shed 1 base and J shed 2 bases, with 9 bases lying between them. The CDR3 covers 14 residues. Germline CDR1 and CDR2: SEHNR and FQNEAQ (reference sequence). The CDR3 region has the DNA TGTGCCAGCAGCTTAGAAGAGGGAACCTACGAGCAGTACTTC. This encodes CASSLEEGTYEQYF.